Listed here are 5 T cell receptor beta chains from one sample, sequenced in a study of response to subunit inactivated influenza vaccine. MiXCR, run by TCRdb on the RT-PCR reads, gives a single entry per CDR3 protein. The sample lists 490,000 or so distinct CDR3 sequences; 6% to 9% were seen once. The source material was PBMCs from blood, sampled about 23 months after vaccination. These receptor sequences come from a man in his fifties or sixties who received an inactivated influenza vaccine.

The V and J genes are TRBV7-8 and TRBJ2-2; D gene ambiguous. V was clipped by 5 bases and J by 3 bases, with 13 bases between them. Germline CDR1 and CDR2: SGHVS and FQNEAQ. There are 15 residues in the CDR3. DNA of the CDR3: TGTGCCAGCAGCCTTGTGTTGAGAGACACCGGGGAGCTGTTTTTT. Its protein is CASSLVLRDTGELFF.

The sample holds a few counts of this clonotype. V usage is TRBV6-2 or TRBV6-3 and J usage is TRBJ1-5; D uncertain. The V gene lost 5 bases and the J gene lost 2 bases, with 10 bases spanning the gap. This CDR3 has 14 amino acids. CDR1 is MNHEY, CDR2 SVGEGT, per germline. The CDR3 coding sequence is TGTGCCAGCAGTGGTGAAGGTGGCAATCAGCCCCAGCATTTT. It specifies CASSGEGGNQPQHF.

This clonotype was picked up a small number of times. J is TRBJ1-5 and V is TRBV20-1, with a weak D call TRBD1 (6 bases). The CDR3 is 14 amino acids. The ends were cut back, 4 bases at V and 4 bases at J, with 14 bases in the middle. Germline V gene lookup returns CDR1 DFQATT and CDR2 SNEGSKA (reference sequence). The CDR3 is CSATRQVLNQPQHF. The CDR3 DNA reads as TGCAGTGCTACCCGACAGGTTTTAAATCAGCCCCAGCATTTT.

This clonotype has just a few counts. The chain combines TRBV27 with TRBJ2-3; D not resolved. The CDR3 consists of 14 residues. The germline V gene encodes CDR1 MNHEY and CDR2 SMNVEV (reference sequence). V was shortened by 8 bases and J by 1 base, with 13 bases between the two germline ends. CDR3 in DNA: TGTGCCAGCGTAGACCTTAAAGGCACAGATACGCAGTATTTT. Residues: CASVDLKGTDTQYF.

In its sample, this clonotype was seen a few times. CDR3 loop: CASSSLGLAVGTDTQYF. CDR3 DNA sequence: TGTGCCAGCAGTTCCCTCGGACTAGCGGTGGGCACAGATACGCAGTATTTT. The chain joins TRBV27 to TRBJ2-3, with 10 bases that match TRBD2. With V trimmed by 4 bases and J by 1 base, 8 bases remained unmatched. Germline CDR1 and CDR2: MNHEY and SMNVEV (reference sequence). This CDR3 contains 17 residues.